This entry lists 29 T cell receptor beta chains sequenced from one sample in a study of CD8+ T cells in alopecia areata. TCR sequencing used cDNA made by reverse transcription of extracted RNA. This table comes from immunoSEQ multiplex PCR, and its TCRdb copy is limited to in-frame clones, with some not included. The sample lists 150,000 or so clones, more than 75% seen once, with more than 13% in the top ten. The specimen comprised CD8+ T cells sorted from blood, sampled at week 0. The receptors stem from a human donor with alopecia areata.

This clone appeared a single time. This chain joins TRBV15 and TRBJ2-2, with D perhaps matching TRBD1 (5 bases). Germline CDR1 reads LNHNV; CDR2 reads YYDKDF (reference sequence). Trimming shortened V by 5 bases and J by 0 bases, and 10 bases separated the two germline ends. This CDR3 region has 15 residues. DNA for the CDR3: TGTGCCACCAGCTCCAGGACAACGAACACCGGGGAGCTGTTTTTT. This codes for CATSSRTTNTGELFF.

Comment on this clone: The same CDR3 can be traced to other DNA sequences in this sample. The chain has TRBV29-1 and TRBJ2-1; D is ambiguous. In germline, CDR1 is SQVTM, CDR2 ANQGSEA. The CDR3 has 14 residues. Trimming cost V 3 bases and J 0 bases, with 9 bases left between them. CDR3 sequence reads: CSVEGLGSYNEQFF. The DNA for the CDR3 is TGCAGCGTTGAGGGTCTGGGCTCCTACAATGAGCAGTTCTTC.

This clone was seen only once. The DNA for the CDR3 is TGTGCCAGCAGTTACCGGGATGTACCCTACGAGCAGTACTTC. Its protein product is CASSYRDVPYEQYF. This sequence joins TRBV2 and TRBJ2-7; tentative D call: TRBD2 (5 bases). The V gene lost 5 bases and the J gene lost 2 bases, with 13 bases spanning the gap. Germline loops: CDR1 SNHLY, CDR2 FYNNEI. The CDR3 consists of 14 residues.

This clone was found once. This chain links TRBV7-3 with TRBJ2-1; 9 positions agree with TRBD2. V lost 1 base, J lost 5 bases, and 6 bases stayed unmatched. The CDR3 runs to 16 residues. Per germline, CDR1 SGHTA and CDR2 FQGTGA. CDR3 bases: TGTGCCAGCAGCTTAAGAGGGCGGGAGGGCCACAATGAGCAGTTCTTC. It is translated as CASSLRGREGHNEQFF.

With respect to this clone: At the DNA level, this CDR3 is encoded by other sequences in the same sample as well. The CDR3 protein is CASSLGDRLYNEQFF. The CDR3 region has the DNA TGCGCCAGCAGCTTGGGGGACAGACTGTACAATGAGCAGTTCTTC. V gene TRBV5-1 combines with J gene TRBJ2-1; 7 nucleotides align to TRBD1. Per germline, CDR1 SGHRS and CDR2 YFSETQ. The V gene end was trimmed by 0 bases and the J gene end by 4 bases; junction bases not matched to a gene: 4. The CDR3 runs to 15 residues. Supplemented by reference TRBV5-1 and TRBJ2-1, the full variable domain reads KAGVTQTPRYLIKTRGQQVTLSCSPISGHRSVSWYQQTPGQGLQFLFEYFSETQRNKGNFPGRFSGRQFSNSRSEMNVSTLELGDSALYLCASSLGDRLYNEQFFGPGTRLTVL.

V gene TRBV19 combines with J gene TRBJ2-1; a possible D gene is TRBD2 (6 bases). This CDR3 is built from 15 residues. CDR1 and CDR2 from the germline V gene are LNHDA and SQIVND (reference sequence). V lost 5 bases to trimming and J lost 7 bases, with 18 bases between them. The CDR3 sequence is CASSRIAEYRNEQFF. CDR3 DNA: TGTGCCAGTAGTCGTATAGCGGAGTACCGGAATGAGCAGTTCTTC.

This clone appeared once. V and J are TRBV9 and TRBJ2-7, with D tentatively TRBD2 (6 bases). Germline assignment: CDR1 SGDLS and CDR2 YYNGEE. CDR3 length equals 16 residues. Deletions cut 0 bases from V and 5 bases from J, with 18 bases between. CDR3 bases: TGTGCCAGCAGCGTAGAGGGCGGAGGGGCTGTGGACGAGCAGTACTTC. Its translation is CASSVEGGGAVDEQYF.

This chain joins TRBV7-2 and TRBJ1-2, with 9 bases identical to TRBD1. V was clipped by 5 bases and J by 6 bases; unmatched bases: 7. Germline CDR1 is SGHTA and CDR2 is FQGNSA. This CDR3 has 14 amino acids. CDR3 amino acids: CASSETGTGNGYTF. In DNA form, the CDR3 reads TGTGCCAGCAGCGAGACCGGGACAGGGAATGGCTACACCTTC.

The J gene is TRBJ1-1, the V gene TRBV7-4; the match to TRBD1 covers 7 bases. The CDR3 is 18 amino acids. Looked up from germline, CDR1 is SGHVT and CDR2 is SQSDAQ. V lost 3 bases to trimming and J lost 0 bases; unmatched junction nucleotides: 13. The CDR3 is CASSLRGVDRLMNTEAFF. The CDR3 DNA is TGTGCCAGCAGCTTGAGGGGCGTGGACAGGTTAATGAACACTGAAGCTTTCTTT.

The chain combines TRBV7-8 with TRBJ2-7, with D perhaps given as TRBD1 or TRBD2 (5 bases each). Germline V CDR1 and CDR2: SGHVS, FQNEAQ. The ends were cut back, 3 bases at V and 2 bases at J, with 8 bases in the middle. The CDR3 extends over 13 amino acids. CDR3 in DNA: TGTGCCAGCAGCTTGGGGACGACCTACGAGCAGTACTTC. Protein: CASSLGTTYEQYF.

This clone was picked up a small number of times. This chain links TRBV29-1 with TRBJ2-1; 11 bases are shared with TRBD2. V dropped 8 bases and J dropped 0; count of bases not matched to a gene: 9. Germline V gene sequence: CDR1 SQVTM, CDR2 ANQGSEA. CDR3 size: 16 residues. This chain's CDR3 is CSLRGLAASSYNEQFF. CDR3 in DNA: TGCAGCTTGAGGGGACTAGCGGCTAGCTCCTACAATGAGCAGTTCTTC.

The rearrangement joins TRBV27 to TRBJ2-3; 8 bases fit TRBD2. The germline V gene encodes CDR1 MNHEY and CDR2 SMNVEV (reference sequence). The CDR3 length is 14 residues. The ends lost 4 bases at V and 2 bases at J; junction bases unmatched: 2. This CDR3 reads CASSSSGPTDTQYF. The CDR3 DNA is TGTGCCAGCAGTTCTAGCGGGCCCACAGATACGCAGTATTTT.

The rearrangement joins TRBV27 to TRBJ2-3; D not certain. Germline assignment: CDR1 MNHEY and CDR2 SMNVEV (reference sequence). V was cut by 5 bases and J by 1 base, with 25 bases left in between. CDR3 length: 19 residues. This CDR3 is CASSPISRSQKFGTDTQYF. The CDR3 DNA follows: TGTGCCAGCAGTCCTATTAGCCGCTCACAGAAGTTTGGCACAGATACGCAGTATTTT.

The gene calls are TRBV25-1 and TRBJ1-3; TRBD1 is a possible D gene (6 bases). This CDR3 comprises 16 residues. Trimming left V 1 base short and J 4 bases short, with 14 bases between. CDR1 and CDR2 from the germline V gene are MGHDK and SYGVNS. The CDR3 DNA sequence: TGTGCCAGCAGTGAATGGGGGGGCAGGTCGGGAAACACCATATATTTT. Translation gives CASSEWGGRSGNTIYF.

The J gene is TRBJ2-7, the V gene TRBV6-1; 11 bases line up with TRBD2. CDR1 and CDR2 (germline): MNHNS, SASEGT. V was pared by 1 base and J by 2 bases, with 16 bases of the junction left unmatched. The CDR3 extends over 20 amino acids. The CDR3 DNA reads as TGTGCCAGCAGTGAAGTCCCTAGAAGGGCTAGCGGGAGGAACCCCTACGAGCAGTACTTC. Its translation is CASSEVPRRASGRNPYEQYF.

DNA of the CDR3: TGTGCCTGGAGTGTACTCGGGGGTTTCACTGAAGCTTTCTTT. Translated: CAWSVLGGFTEAFF. The chain combines TRBV30 with TRBJ1-1; a possible D gene is TRBD1 (5 bases). Germline V gene data show CDR1 as GTSNPN and CDR2 as SVGIG (reference sequence). V was cut by 0 bases and J by 4 bases, with 12 bases left in between. This CDR3 contains 14 residues.

The chain couples TRBV29-1 to TRBJ1-2; D unresolved. The V end lost 3 bases, the J end lost 4 bases, and 9 bases lay between the germline ends. The CDR3 length is 12 residues. Germline V gene lookup returns CDR1 SQVTM and CDR2 ANQGSEA. The DNA for the CDR3 is TGCAGCGTTGAGAGGCAGATCTATGGCTACACCTTC. Translated: CSVERQIYGYTF.

V and J are TRBV7-9 and TRBJ1-6; D unclear. Germline V gene data show CDR1 as SEHNR and CDR2 as FQNEAQ (reference sequence). Trimming stripped 3 bases from V and 8 bases from J, with 5 bases between. The CDR3 consists of 12 residues. CDR3 in amino acids: CASSFGDSPLHF. The CDR3 region has the DNA TGTGCCAGCAGCTTCGGGGATTCACCCCTCCACTTT.

The CDR3 region is CASSVLLAGSYNEQFF. In DNA form, the CDR3 reads TGTGCCAGTAGTGTCCTCCTAGCGGGTTCTTACAATGAGCAGTTCTTC. The chain is built from TRBV19 and TRBJ2-1; 8 bases line up with TRBD2. The CDR3 covers 16 residues. The germline gives CDR1 LNHDA, CDR2 SQIVND (reference sequence). The trim removed 5 bases at V and 4 bases at J, leaving 10 bases unmatched.

Concerning this clone: Mismatch with germline at one junction end may stem from a read error. CDR3 nucleotide sequence: TGTGCCAGCAGTGAAGGCCCGTTTGAGCGGTACTTC. Translated: CASSEGPFERYF. The chain employs TRBV25-1 and TRBJ2-7; D remains ambiguous. The germline CDR1 and CDR2 sequences are MGHDK and SYGVNS. This CDR3 contains 12 residues.

The chain is built from TRBV13 and TRBJ2-7; 9 bases are shared with TRBD2. Germline CDR1 is PRHDT and CDR2 is FYEKMQ (reference sequence). This CDR3 contains 16 residues. V shed 4 bases and J 1 base; nucleotides not matched to a gene: 8. This CDR3 is CASSSTLREGSYEQYF. DNA of the CDR3: TGTGCCAGCAGCTCCACCTTGCGGGAGGGATCCTACGAGCAGTACTTC.

The gene calls are TRBV29-1 and TRBJ2-3; maybe TRBD2 (5 bases). CDR3 length equals 14 residues. Trimming stripped 7 bases from V and 0 bases from J, with 14 bases between. Germline V gene sequence: CDR1 SQVTM, CDR2 ANQGSEA. CDR3 amino acids: CSALGAASTDTQYF. CDR3 DNA: TGCAGCGCCCTTGGAGCGGCTAGCACAGATACGCAGTATTTT.

The V and J genes are TRBV4-1 and TRBJ2-1; no clear D. Germline values: CDR1 MGHRA, CDR2 YSYEKL. This CDR3 has 16 amino acids. V was shortened by 1 base and J by 0 bases, with 10 bases between the two germline ends. The CDR3 protein is CASSQGLLNSYNEQFF. CDR3 in DNA: TGCGCCAGCAGCCAAGGGCTACTGAACTCCTACAATGAGCAGTTCTTC.

This chain links TRBV7-9 with TRBJ2-2, with D uncertain. CDR1 SEHNR and CDR2 FQNEAQ come from the germline V gene (reference sequence). This CDR3 contains 12 residues. The V end lost 4 bases, the J end lost 8 bases, and 8 bases lay between the germline ends. CDR3 sequence: CASSSLAGELFF. The CDR3 nucleotides read TGTGCCAGCAGCTCCTTGGCTGGGGAGCTGTTTTTT. Looking up the rest from reference TRBV7-9 and TRBJ2-2 gives the full variable domain: DTGVSQNPRHKITKRGQNVTFRCDPISEHNRLYWYRQTLGQGPEFLTYFQNEAQLEKSRLLSDRFSAERPKGSFSTLEIQRTEQGDSAMYLCASSSLAGELFFGEGSRLTVL.

The chain employs TRBV27 and TRBJ2-7; TRBD1 matches 9 bases. This CDR3 is built from 15 residues. With V trimmed by 2 bases and J by 3 bases, 5 bases remained unmatched. The germline V gene has CDR1 MNHEY and CDR2 SMNVEV (reference sequence). CDR3 nucleotides: TGTGCCAGCAGTTTAACGGGACAGGGTTTCTACGAGCAGTACTTC. This codes for CASSLTGQGFYEQYF.

The chain recombines TRBV28 with TRBJ2-1, with D hard to call. The germline V gene has CDR1 MDHEN and CDR2 SYDVKM. Trimming stripped 5 bases from V and 3 bases from J, with 8 bases between. The CDR3 runs to 13 residues. The CDR3 region is CASSPRIYNEQFF. The CDR3 DNA reads TGTGCCAGCAGTCCACGCATCTACAATGAGCAGTTCTTC.

The J gene is TRBJ2-1, the V gene TRBV5-4; 11 nucleotides align to TRBD2. CDR3 length: 15 amino acids. CDR1 and CDR2 from the germline V gene are SGHNT and YYREEE (reference sequence). The V segment lost 0 bases and the J segment 9 bases; nucleotides outside the gene matches: 5. DNA of the CDR3: TGTGCCAGCAGCTTGGAACTAGCGGGAGAGGCTGAGCAGTTCTTC. This encodes CASSLELAGEAEQFF.

Only a few counts were recorded for this clone. The chain is built from TRBV27 and TRBJ2-1, with TRBD1 identical over 9 bases. Trimming cost V 5 bases and J 7 bases; bases outside gene matches: 9. This CDR3 is 15 amino acids long. Germline values: CDR1 MNHEY, CDR2 SMNVEV (reference sequence). In nucleotides, the CDR3 is TGTGCCAGCAGTCCCACAGGGGGCGCGGGGAATGAGCAGTTCTTC. It encodes CASSPTGGAGNEQFF.

This clone has just one count. The chain uses TRBV7-9 and TRBJ2-1, with 7 bases lining up with TRBD2. J lost 7 bases, V lost 3 bases, and 9 bases had no gene match. Germline CDR1 is SEHNR and CDR2 is FQNEAQ (reference sequence). This CDR3 region has 15 residues. CDR3 residues: CASSLGGLEVNEQFF. The CDR3 DNA is TGTGCCAGCAGCTTGGGAGGGCTAGAGGTGAATGAGCAGTTCTTC.